This is a list of T cell receptor beta chains from one sample in a study of T cell responses to AZD1222 COVID-19 vaccine. The table came from immunoSEQ multiplex PCR; TCRdb's copy has only in-frame clones and leaves some out. The sample lists 130,000 to 150,000 clones, approximately 88% occurring once. The material sequenced was peripheral blood, taken on day 0 of AZD1222 vaccination. The receptors shown here come from an adult in good health. CDR3s include the opening cysteine and the closing phenylalanine or tryptophan. Each record gives: J gene, clone size, D gene, V gene, CDR3 DNA, CDR3 protein. D genes are given only for firm matches. Clone sizes are given selectively: once, few, many, or a class where the clone is expanded.

j_gene: TRBJ2-7; abundance: NA; d_gene: NA; v_gene: TRBV5-1; CDR3nt: TGCGCCAGCAGCAGGACGGATCCCTCCTACGAGCAGTACTTC; CDR3aa: CASSRTDPSYEQYF
j_gene: TRBJ2-5; abundance: NA; d_gene: NA; v_gene: TRBV6-2/TRBV6-3; CDR3nt: TGTGCCAGCAGCCACCGGGACATCGAAGAGACCCAGTACTTC; CDR3aa: CASSHRDIEETQYF
j_gene: TRBJ1-1; abundance: NA; d_gene: TRBD1; v_gene: TRBV9; CDR3nt: TGTGCCAGCAGCCAAAACACCCCCGGGACAGGGAACACTGAAGCTTTCTTT; CDR3aa: CASSQNTPGTGNTEAFF
j_gene: TRBJ1-2; abundance: NA; d_gene: NA; v_gene: TRBV3-1/TRBV3-2; CDR3nt: TGTGCCAGCAGCCCCCTCCGACAGATTAACTATGGCTACACCTTC; CDR3aa: CASSPLRQINYGYTF
j_gene: TRBJ1-1; abundance: NA; d_gene: TRBD1; v_gene: TRBV7-2; CDR3nt: TGTGCCAGCACCCTGACAGGGGAAACTGAAGCTTTCTTT; CDR3aa: CASTLTGETEAFF
j_gene: TRBJ1-1; abundance: NA; d_gene: TRBD1; v_gene: TRBV19; CDR3nt: TGTGCCAGCAGGACAGGGGTTTCTTCGACTGAAGCTTTCTTT; CDR3aa: CASRTGVSSTEAFF
j_gene: TRBJ2-1; abundance: NA; d_gene: TRBD2; v_gene: TRBV5-1; CDR3nt: TGCGCCAGCAGACCTCCGGGACTAGCAACATACAATGAGCAGTTCTTC; CDR3aa: CASRPPGLATYNEQFF
j_gene: TRBJ2-7; abundance: NA; d_gene: TRBD1; v_gene: TRBV3-1/TRBV3-2; CDR3nt: TGTGCCAGCAGCCAAAGGGACAGGTCGAACGAGCAGTACTTC; CDR3aa: CASSQRDRSNEQYF
j_gene: TRBJ2-2; abundance: NA; d_gene: TRBD2; v_gene: TRBV7-7; CDR3nt: TGTGCTAGCAGCCCGGGACTAGCCTCAACCGGGGAGCTGTTTTTT; CDR3aa: CASSPGLASTGELFF
j_gene: TRBJ2-1; abundance: NA; d_gene: TRBD2; v_gene: TRBV19; CDR3nt: TGTGCCAGTAGTATTTTAGCGGGGGGGTACGAAAATGAGCAGTTCTTC; CDR3aa: CASSILAGGYENEQFF
j_gene: TRBJ1-2; abundance: NA; d_gene: NA; v_gene: TRBV9; CDR3nt: TGTGCCAGCAGCGCAGATCCTGGCACGTCCTATGGCTACACCTTC; CDR3aa: CASSADPGTSYGYTF
j_gene: TRBJ1-5; abundance: NA; d_gene: NA; v_gene: TRBV7-2; CDR3nt: TGTGCCAGCAGAGAAACAGGGAGGGGACAGCCCCAGCATTTT; CDR3aa: CASRETGRGQPQHF
j_gene: TRBJ1-5; abundance: NA; d_gene: TRBD1; v_gene: TRBV19; CDR3nt: TGTGCCAGTAGGGGACAGCCAGCTTATAGCAATCAGCCCCAGCATTTT; CDR3aa: CASRGQPAYSNQPQHF
j_gene: TRBJ1-5; abundance: NA; d_gene: TRBD1; v_gene: TRBV5-5; CDR3nt: TGTGCCAGCAGCGCCCTGACAGGGGGCCTGCCCCAGCATTTT; CDR3aa: CASSALTGGLPQHF
j_gene: TRBJ1-1; abundance: NA; d_gene: TRBD1; v_gene: TRBV2; CDR3nt: TGTGCCAGCAGAGACGGACAGGGAGGTTCTAACACTGAAGCTTTCTTT; CDR3aa: CASRDGQGGSNTEAFF
j_gene: TRBJ1-5; abundance: NA; d_gene: NA; v_gene: TRBV20-1; CDR3nt: TGCAGTGCTAGTTGGGGTCTTGACCAGCCCCAGCATTTT; CDR3aa: CSASWGLDQPQHF
j_gene: TRBJ1-5; abundance: NA; d_gene: NA; v_gene: TRBV24-1; CDR3nt: TGTGCCACCAGTGATTCCGCCAGGGACGGTCAGCCCCAGCATTTT; CDR3aa: CATSDSARDGQPQHF
j_gene: TRBJ1-5; abundance: many; d_gene: NA; v_gene: TRBV21-1; CDR3nt: TGTGCCAGCAGACTAACAGGGGGATGGGCTTGTAGCAATCAGCCCCAGCATTTT; CDR3aa: CASRLTGGWACSNQPQHF
j_gene: TRBJ1-5; abundance: NA; d_gene: NA; v_gene: TRBV19; CDR3nt: TGTGCCAGTAGTTTTGGCAATCAGCCCCAGCATTTT; CDR3aa: CASSFGNQPQHF
j_gene: TRBJ1-2; abundance: once; d_gene: NA; v_gene: TRBV10-3; CDR3nt: TGTGCCATCGGTCATGACCGATATGGGCAGCCCGATGGCTACACCTTC; CDR3aa: CAIGHDRYGQPDGYTF
j_gene: TRBJ2-3; abundance: NA; d_gene: NA; v_gene: TRBV11-3; CDR3nt: TGTGCCAGCAGCTTAGATCCGGGAGATACGCAGTATTTT; CDR3aa: CASSLDPGDTQYF
j_gene: TRBJ1-1; abundance: few; d_gene: NA; v_gene: TRBV13; CDR3nt: TGTGCCAGCAGCTTAGGAGGACGGCTATTGAACACTGAAGCTTTCTTT; CDR3aa: CASSLGGRLLNTEAFF
j_gene: TRBJ1-5; abundance: NA; d_gene: NA; v_gene: TRBV27; CDR3nt: TGTGCCAGCAGTTTTCGTCGGGGATTCAGCAATCAGCCCCAGCATTTT; CDR3aa: CASSFRRGFSNQPQHF
j_gene: TRBJ1-6; abundance: once; d_gene: NA; v_gene: TRBV7-9; CDR3nt: TGTGCCAGCAGCCCCAGGGGAATTGAGGATTCACCCCTCCACTTT; CDR3aa: CASSPRGIEDSPLHF
j_gene: TRBJ2-3; abundance: NA; d_gene: NA; v_gene: TRBV7-9; CDR3nt: TGTGCCAGCAGCTTAGCGGCGGGGGCAGGCACAGATACGCAGTATTTT; CDR3aa: CASSLAAGAGTDTQYF
j_gene: TRBJ2-7; abundance: NA; d_gene: NA; v_gene: TRBV5-6; CDR3nt: TGTGCCAGCAGCACGGGCTCCAGGGTCTACGAGCAGTACTTC; CDR3aa: CASSTGSRVYEQYF
j_gene: TRBJ2-1; abundance: once; d_gene: TRBD1; v_gene: TRBV18; CDR3nt: TGTGCCAGCTCACCGCGGATGACAGGGAGCTCCTACAATGAGCAGTTCTTC; CDR3aa: CASSPRMTGSSYNEQFF
j_gene: TRBJ1-3; abundance: few; d_gene: NA; v_gene: TRBV7-6; CDR3nt: TGTGCCAGCAGCCCATGGAGGGACTCTGGAAACACCATATATTTT; CDR3aa: CASSPWRDSGNTIYF
j_gene: TRBJ1-5; abundance: NA; d_gene: NA; v_gene: TRBV7-2; CDR3nt: TGTGCCAGCAGCTTAGTAGGGGATCAGCCCCAGCATTTT; CDR3aa: CASSLVGDQPQHF
j_gene: TRBJ2-7; abundance: NA; d_gene: NA; v_gene: TRBV19; CDR3nt: TGTGCCAGTAGTATCTTCCCGACCGACTCCTACGAGCAGTACTTC; CDR3aa: CASSIFPTDSYEQYF
j_gene: TRBJ1-3; abundance: NA; d_gene: NA; v_gene: TRBV19; CDR3nt: TGTGCCACCCGAGAGCTCCACAGGGTCTCTGGAAACACCATATATTTT; CDR3aa: CATRELHRVSGNTIYF
j_gene: TRBJ2-7; abundance: NA; d_gene: NA; v_gene: TRBV18; CDR3nt: TGTGCCAGCTCAGTGCGAAACTACGAGCAGTACTTC; CDR3aa: CASSVRNYEQYF
j_gene: TRBJ1-2; abundance: NA; d_gene: NA; v_gene: TRBV2; CDR3nt: TGTGCCAGCGCCCTGACAGATCATGGCTACACCTTC; CDR3aa: CASALTDHGYTF